This TCR beta chain was identified in a study of T cells in Graves' hyperthyroidism and ophthalmopathy. Study-level background: Peripheral blood collection took place at initial diagnosis, before any treatment.

The germline CDR1 and CDR2 sequences are SGHTA and FQGTGA. Trimming took off 3 bases at V and 4 bases at J, with 10 bases between the two ends. CDR3 length: 15 residues. The source material, RNA transcripts, was used to amplify TCR beta CDR3 regions. Using the HTBI primer set, a first-round RT-PCR was run on the TCR CDR3. TCRdb itself ran the multiplex PCR reads through MiXCR, one entry per CDR3 protein. This sample has under 650,000 distinct CDR3 sequences, with 15% to 20% found just once. Using 10 ml of fresh peripheral blood, PBMCs were prepared. The rearrangement links TRBV7-3 to TRBJ2-6; no firm D call. The source is a woman aged 30 to 39 with Graves' hyperthyroidism. The specimen sequenced was blood. The CDR3 loop reads CASSLGLPGANVLTF. The CDR3 DNA is TGTGCCAGCAGCTTGGGTCTCCCCGGGGCCAACGTCCTGACTTTC.